This TCR beta chain was observed in a study of T cells in Graves' hyperthyroidism and ophthalmopathy. As regards this clonotype: No antigen is known for it.

Trimming removed 1 base from V and 4 bases from J, with 10 bases in between. The CDR3 spans 13 residues. CDR1 and CDR2 (germline): DFQATT, SNEGSKA (reference sequence). Notes on the study in general: Through a model of 13 V-J features, ophthalmopathy was separated from stable hyperthyroidism.

For the diagnoses, clinical symptoms, serum thyroxine and TRAb, thyroid ultrasound and orbital computed tomography were used. Amplified TCR beta CDR3 regions derived from RNA transcripts. HTBI primers were employed in a first-round RT-PCR of the TCR CDR3. TCRdb independently ran MiXCR on the multiplex PCR reads; one entry per CDR3 protein. This table has under 400,000 distinct CDR3 sequences, around 15% appearing once. The sequence was obtained from a woman aged 55-69 years with Graves' ophthalmopathy. Input material: blood. The gene calls are TRBV20-1 and TRBJ1-2; D unresolved. The CDR3 coding sequence is TGCAGTGCTAGAGTCCACGAAGGCTATGGCTACACCTTC. Amino acids: CSARVHEGYGYTF.